This T cell receptor beta chain was recorded in a study of PD-1 blockade in classical Hodgkin lymphoma. Notes on the study in general: Whereas CD4+ TCR diversity had risen significantly by C4D1, CD8+ TCR diversity had not.

The CDR3 is 13 residues long. Trimming pared 5 bases from V and 5 bases from J, leaving 12 bases between. Germline CDR1 and CDR2: KGHSH and LQKENI. Time point specified: cycle 4 day 1 (C4D1), after 6 weeks of nivolumab. Brentuximab vedotin exposure varied among the patients, all of whom had relapsed after autologous stem cell transplantation. About this clone: Its cognate antigen is unknown.

TCRdb's copy holds only in-frame clones and misses some; the assay was immunoSEQ multiplex PCR. This table has about 92,000 clones, over 80% appearing once. The TCR was taken from a human donor with classical Hodgkin lymphoma. This sequence joins TRBV18 and TRBJ1-1; D is unresolved. The specimen comprised peripheral blood mononuclear cells (PBMCs), sampled before the fourth cycle of nivolumab. The CDR3: CASSAWFDTEAFF. CDR3 DNA sequence: TGTGCCAGCTCAGCTTGGTTTGATACTGAAGCTTTCTTT.